The T cell receptor (beta chain) described here comes from a study of memory CD4+ T cells and cytomegalovirus serostatus. Regarding this clone: The same CDR3 can be traced to other DNA sequences in this sample.

TCRdb keeps only in-frame clones here, not all; method: immunoSEQ multiplex PCR. This table has approximately 61,000 clones, around four fifths appearing once. Germline V gene lookup returns CDR1 MNHEY and CDR2 SVGAGI. Trimming left V 6 bases short and J 5 bases short, with 13 bases between. This CDR3 spans 13 amino acids. The sort gate was single viable CD3+CD4+CD8-CD45RO+ cells for memory CD4+ T cells. The V gene is TRBV6-5, the J gene TRBJ2-5; weak D call: TRBD1 (5 bases). The sequencing input was memory CD4+ T cells from blood. This TCR was sampled from an adult in good health and CMV-seronegative. The CDR3 DNA reads TGTGCCAGCAGGGGGCAGGTTGTGGAGACCCAGTACTTC. It codes for CASRGQVVETQYF.